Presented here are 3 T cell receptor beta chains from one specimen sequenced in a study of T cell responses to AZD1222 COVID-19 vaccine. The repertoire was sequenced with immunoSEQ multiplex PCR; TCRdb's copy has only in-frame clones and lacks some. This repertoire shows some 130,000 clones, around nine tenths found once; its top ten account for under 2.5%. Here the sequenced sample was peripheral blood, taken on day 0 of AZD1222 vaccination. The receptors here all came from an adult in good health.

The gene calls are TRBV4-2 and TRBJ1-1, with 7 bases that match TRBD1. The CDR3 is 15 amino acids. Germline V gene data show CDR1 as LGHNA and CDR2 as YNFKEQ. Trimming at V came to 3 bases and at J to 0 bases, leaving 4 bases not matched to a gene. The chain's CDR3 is CASSQRQGLNTEAFF. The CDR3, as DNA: TGTGCCAGCAGCCAGAGACAGGGTTTGAACACTGAAGCTTTCTTT.

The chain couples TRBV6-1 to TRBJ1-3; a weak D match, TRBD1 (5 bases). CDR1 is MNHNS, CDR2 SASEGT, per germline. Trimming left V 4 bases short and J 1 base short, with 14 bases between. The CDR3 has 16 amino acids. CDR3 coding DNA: TGTGCCAGCAGTGCCCTGACAGCAAGATCTGGAAACACCATATATTTT. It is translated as CASSALTARSGNTIYF.

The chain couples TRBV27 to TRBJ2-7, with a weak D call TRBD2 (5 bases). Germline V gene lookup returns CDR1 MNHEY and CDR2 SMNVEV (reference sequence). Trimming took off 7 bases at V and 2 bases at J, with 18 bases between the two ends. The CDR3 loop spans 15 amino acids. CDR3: CASTSLGGRTYEQYF. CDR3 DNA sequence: TGTGCCAGCACTAGCTTAGGAGGTCGGACCTACGAGCAGTACTTC.